Sequencing of this TCR beta chain was carried out in a study of shared clonotypes between healthy human individuals. Study-level information: The cohort comprised a couple of women and a few men. Their ages spanned 18 to 49 years. The study used three CD4 naive, three CD4 memory, two CD8 naive and one CD8 memory plate per donor.

Each sample came from a Caucasian adult donor living in Nashville, Tennessee. Study processing details: Junction-only immunoSEQ data arrived without quality scores, meaning filtering differed. Clones were read by immunoSEQ multiplex PCR, and TCRdb kept only the in-frame ones, dropping some. The V and J calls and clone size come from that table; D and trimming were worked out from the DNA. The table records approximately 2.4 million clones, around 95% of them present only once. Losses at the gene ends were 3 bases for V and 0 bases for J; bases not matched to a gene: 0. The germline V gene encodes CDR1 SGHDT and CDR2 YYEEEE. The CDR3 runs 16 residues.

The clonotype originates from a man aged 18 to 30 in good health. The rearrangement uses TRBV5-6 and TRBJ1-6; 10 bases are shared with TRBD1. Sequenced input: naive CD4+ T cells sorted from blood. Documented subset: CD45RA+ positively selected. CDR3 sequence reads: CASSWDRGSYNSPLHF. As DNA, the CDR3 is TGTGCCAGCAGCTGGGACAGGGGCTCCTATAATTCACCCCTCCACTTT.